Following are 20 T cell receptor beta chains from one sample sequenced in a study of radiotherapy plus CTLA-4 blockade in lung cancer. Produced via immunoSEQ multiplex PCR; TCRdb's table is partial and in-frame only. The data hold tens of thousands of clones, with over 70% observed a single time. This sample comprised peripheral blood, obtained from a patient treated with radiotherapy plus ipilimumab. The receptors shown here come from a human donor with non-small cell lung cancer that progressed on radiotherapy plus ipilimumab.

The genes are TRBV2 and TRBJ1-5; D possibly corresponds to TRBD1 (5 bases). CDR1 is SNHLY and CDR2 is FYNNEI in the germline V gene. This CDR3 contains 14 residues. V was trimmed by 1 base and J by 4 bases, leaving 8 bases between them. CDR3 sequence: CASSEGDFNQPQHF. The CDR3 DNA reads TGTGCCAGCAGTGAAGGGGACTTTAATCAGCCCCAGCATTTT.

This clone was seen only a few times. In DNA form, the CDR3 reads TGTGCCAGCAGTTTGGGCGGAAACACCATATATTTT. Translating it yields CASSLGGNTIYF. This chain connects TRBV28 to TRBJ1-3; D call uncertain. V shed 3 bases and J shed 4 bases, with 4 bases lying between them. Per germline, CDR1 MDHEN and CDR2 SYDVKM. The CDR3 covers 12 residues.

The table lists this clone with a few counts. The rearrangement uses TRBV30 and TRBJ1-2, with 7 bases matching TRBD1. With 2 bases clipped from V and 4 bases from J, the junction kept 4 bases outside the gene matches. Germline V CDR1 and CDR2: GTSNPN, SVGIG (reference sequence). CDR3 length: 13 amino acids. The CDR3 DNA is TGTGCCTGGAGTAGACAGGGAGTCTATGGCTACACCTTC. Its translation: CAWSRQGVYGYTF.

The gene calls are TRBV28 and TRBJ2-5; TRBD2 matches at 7 bases. V shed 5 bases, J shed 1 base, and the junction held 4 bases outside the gene matches. Germline V lookup: CDR1 MDHEN, CDR2 SYDVKM. This CDR3 is built from 14 residues. The chain's CDR3 is CASSRPSGQETQYF. The CDR3, as DNA: TGTGCCAGCAGTCGACCTAGCGGCCAAGAGACCCAGTACTTC.

The rearrangement uses TRBV4-3 and TRBJ2-1, with TRBD2 as a possible D gene (6 bases). The CDR3 sequence is 14 residues long. Trimming took off 0 bases at V and 15 bases at J, with 18 bases between the two ends. In germline, CDR1 is LGHNA, CDR2 YSLEER. CDR3 nucleotides: TGCGCCAGCAGCCAAGATGGCGGGGTGGTCGATGTGTTCTTC. Its translation: CASSQDGGVVDVFF.

The gene calls are TRBV4-2 and TRBJ1-4, with a possible D match to TRBD1 (6 bases). Germline CDR1 is LGHNA and CDR2 is YNFKEQ. Trimming shortened V by 4 bases and J by 6 bases, and 18 bases separated the two germline ends. The CDR3 consists of 16 residues. The CDR3 spells CASSRDPGGRDEKLFF. The DNA of the CDR3 is TGTGCCAGCAGCCGAGATCCGGGGGGGCGCGATGAAAAACTGTTTTTT.

The CDR3 DNA is TGCGCCAGCAGCCCTACAGGGGTGGGGCAAGAGACCCAGTACTTC. It codes for CASSPTGVGQETQYF. V usage is TRBV5-1 and J usage is TRBJ2-5; 7 positions agree with TRBD1. The CDR3 runs to 15 residues. The junction had 8 bases not matched to a gene; V was cut back by 4 bases and J by 2 bases. The germline CDR1 and CDR2 sequences are SGHRS and YFSETQ. Complete variable domain (other parts from reference TRBV5-1 and TRBJ2-5): KAGVTQTPRYLIKTRGQQVTLSCSPISGHRSVSWYQQTPGQGLQFLFEYFSETQRNKGNFPGRFSGRQFSNSRSEMNVSTLELGDSALYLCASSPTGVGQETQYFGPGTRLLVL.

This clone has only one observation. This chain joins TRBV4-3 and TRBJ2-1, with 7 bases that match TRBD2. Looked up from germline, CDR1 is LGHNA and CDR2 is YSLEER. V was pared by 0 bases and J by 1 base, with 3 bases of the junction left unmatched. This CDR3 has 16 residues. The CDR3 protein is CASSQDTSDSYNEQFF. The CDR3 nucleotides are TGCGCCAGCAGCCAAGATACTAGCGATTCCTACAATGAGCAGTTCTTC.

J is TRBJ1-1 and V is TRBV6-5; TRBD1 is a possible D gene (5 bases). Trimming stripped 7 bases from V and 0 bases from J, with 9 bases between. From germline, CDR1 is MNHEY and CDR2 SVGAGI. There are 13 residues in the CDR3. The CDR3 bases are TGTGCCAGCACCCCGACAGTGAACACTGAAGCTTTCTTT. Amino acid sequence: CASTPTVNTEAFF.

The chain carries TRBV10-3 and TRBJ2-1; TRBD1 might be the D (6 bases). The length of the CDR3 is 14 residues. Germline CDR1 is ENHRY and CDR2 is SYGVKD. Trimming shortened V by 2 bases and J by 6 bases, and 11 bases separated the two germline ends. CDR3 protein: CAISERTGPNEQFF. The CDR3, as DNA: TGTGCCATCAGTGAGAGAACAGGGCCCAATGAGCAGTTCTTC.

This sequence joins TRBV7-8 and TRBJ1-5; D not resolved. The CDR3 contains 17 residues. CDR1 and CDR2 from the germline V gene are SGHVS and FQNEAQ. V lost 6 bases and J 4 bases, leaving 22 bases between the germline ends. The CDR3 nucleotides are TGTGCCAGCAGTTCGCAGATGACCGGAGGAGGGAATCAGCCCCAGCATTTT. It codes for CASSSQMTGGGNQPQHF. The entire variable domain, with the rest obtained from reference TRBV7-8 and TRBJ1-5, is as follows: GAGVSQSPRYKVAKRGQDVALRCDPISGHVSLFWYQQALGQGPEFLTYFQNEAQLDKSGLPSDRFFAERPEGSVSTLKIQRTQQEDSAVYLCASSSQMTGGGNQPQHFGDGTRLSIL.

V and J are TRBV10-3 and TRBJ1-1; 8 bases are a match to TRBD1. Germline-derived CDR1 and CDR2 are ENHRY and SYGVKD. CDR3 size: 12 residues. The V gene end was trimmed by 10 bases and the J gene end by 1 base; junction bases not matched to a gene: 2. The CDR3 DNA follows: TGTGCCACCGGACAGGGGAACACTGAAGCTTTCTTT. It is translated as CATGQGNTEAFF.

This sequence joins TRBV10-3 and TRBJ2-7; D perhaps matches TRBD2 (5 bases). Germline assignment: CDR1 ENHRY and CDR2 SYGVKD. The CDR3 is 12 residues long. V gave up 2 bases and J gave up 6 bases, with 8 bases separating them. The CDR3 nucleotides are TGTGCCATCAGTGAGCCCGGAGGCGAGCAGTACTTC. It encodes CAISEPGGEQYF.

This clone was seen only a few times. V is TRBV7-9 and J is TRBJ2-7, with a weak D call TRBD2 (5 bases). This CDR3 spans 13 amino acids. Germline V gives CDR1 SEHNR, CDR2 FQNEAQ (reference sequence). The V and J ends lost 5 bases and 0 bases respectively, with 8 bases between them. This chain's CDR3 is CASSQLDSYEQYF. CDR3 DNA: TGTGCCAGCAGCCAACTAGACTCCTACGAGCAGTACTTC.

The V call is TRBV5-1, the J call TRBJ2-7; D tentatively fits TRBD1 or TRBD2 (5 bases each). The CDR3 runs 11 residues. Germline CDR1 is SGHRS and CDR2 is YFSETQ. V lost 3 bases to trimming and J lost 5 bases, with 6 bases between them. Here the CDR3 reads CASSWGNEQYF. The CDR3 DNA is TGCGCCAGCAGCTGGGGGAACGAGCAGTACTTC.

There are a few counts of this clone. V is TRBV4-3 and J is TRBJ2-3, with D perhaps TRBD1 or TRBD2 (6 bases each). V was shortened by 1 base and J by 6 bases, with 14 bases between the two germline ends. CDR1 is LGHNA and CDR2 is YSLEER in the germline V gene. The CDR3 loop spans 15 amino acids. The CDR3 DNA reads as TGCGCCAGCAGCCAAGGACCGGGGGCCGGGGATACGCAGTATTTT. Encoded protein: CASSQGPGAGDTQYF.

The J gene is TRBJ2-7, the V gene TRBV6-5; D is possibly TRBD2 (5 bases). CDR3 size: 12 residues. Trimming left V 8 bases short and J 6 bases short, with 14 bases between. Germline V gene sequence: CDR1 MNHEY, CDR2 SVGAGI. The CDR3 loop is CASGRLGVEQYF. The CDR3 DNA reads TGTGCCAGCGGGAGACTTGGGGTCGAGCAGTACTTC.

By share, this clone ranks as medium-sized. The chain combines TRBV7-9 with TRBJ2-3; D is possibly TRBD2 (6 bases). Germline CDR1 SEHNR, CDR2 FQNEAQ (reference sequence). The CDR3 spans 13 residues. V was clipped by 8 bases and J by 2 bases, with 11 bases between them. The CDR3: CASGAGNTDTQYF. The CDR3 nucleotides are TGTGCCAGCGGCGCGGGGAACACAGATACGCAGTATTTT.

The J gene is TRBJ1-1, the V gene TRBV5-8; 9 nucleotides line up with TRBD1. The CDR3 is 13 residues long. The V gene end was trimmed by 4 bases and the J gene end by 5 bases; junction bases not matched to a gene: 3. Germline-derived CDR1 and CDR2 are SGHTS and YDEGEE. The DNA of the CDR3 is TGTGCCAGCAGCCCCGGGACAGGGACTGAAGCTTTCTTT. Amino acid sequence: CASSPGTGTEAFF.

The chain employs TRBV7-2 and TRBJ1-5, with unresolved D. V was trimmed by 3 bases and J by 3 bases, leaving 6 bases between them. Germline lookup yields CDR1 SGHTA and CDR2 FQGNSA. This CDR3 is 13 amino acids long. CDR3 nucleotides: TGTGCCAGCAGCTTGGCAGACAATCAGCCCCAGCATTTT. Protein: CASSLADNQPQHF. Using reference TRBV7-2 and TRBJ1-5 for the parts outside the CDR3, the full variable domain is GAGVSQSPSNKVTEKGKDVELRCDPISGHTALYWYRQSLGQGLEFLIYFQGNSAPDKSGLPSDRFSAERTGGSVSTLTIQRTQQEDSAVYLCASSLADNQPQHFGDGTRLSIL.